The rows below give T cell receptor beta chains drawn from one sample of a study of cytomegalovirus exposure and HLA in healthy donors. Produced via immunoSEQ multiplex PCR; TCRdb's table is partial and in-frame only. The table lists 100,000 to 150,000 clones, around four fifths of them singletons. Sequencing was done on a sample of PBMCs. These TCRs come from a female donor in good health and CMV-seronegative. Each CDR3 is given with its conserved first and last residue. The order of the fields is V gene, J gene, CDR3 protein.

>TRBV30|TRBJ2-5
CAWSGLAGGETQYF
>TRBV15|TRBJ1-1
CATSRGQGAHVDTEAFF
>TRBV4-3|TRBJ2-3
CASSQVSTGDTQYF
>TRBV28|TRBJ2-1
CASSPQGLADYNEQFF
>TRBV19|TRBJ1-1
CASSIAQDRAEAFF
>TRBV6-1|TRBJ2-3
CASSEALGLSGSADTQYF
>TRBV28|TRBJ2-7
CASSFGTGQIYEQYF
>TRBV4-1|TRBJ2-7
CASSQVARGQGEQYF
>TRBV11-2|TRBJ2-2
CASISTTSGNANTGELFF
>TRBV2|TRBJ1-2
CASSEGAAANYGYTF
>TRBV7-2|TRBJ1-1
CASSFQGAEAFF
>TRBV6-1|TRBJ2-7
CASSRSDPRDEQYF
>TRBV19|TRBJ2-7
CASSTLAGVDEQYF
>TRBV5-1|TRBJ2-2
CASSPANTGELFF
>TRBV27|TRBJ2-5
CASCRSGQVSGTQYF
>TRBV7-3|TRBJ2-1
CASSSGSPNEQFF
>TRBV28|TRBJ2-6
CASSLLGGRVYGANVLTF
>TRBV25-1|TRBJ1-4
CASSLGQGTTNEKLFF
>TRBV10-1|TRBJ1-2
CASHSDYGYTF
>TRBV10-3|TRBJ2-2
CATFNTGELFF
>TRBV5-1|TRBJ1-5
CASKRTTGSQPQHF
>TRBV28|TRBJ2-1
CASNSPRDEQFF
>TRBV27|TRBJ2-3
CASSFGGTQYF
>TRBV18|TRBJ1-2
CASSLYTRGTANYGYTF
>TRBV7-2|TRBJ2-1
CASSLASASGRRNEQFF
>TRBV28|TRBJ1-4
CASSPRGRETNEKLFF
>TRBV27|TRBJ2-5
CASSLGQGSETQYF
>TRBV7-9|TRBJ2-5
CASSRIQGLETQYF
>TRBV28|TRBJ1-5
CASRYRDRHQPQHF
>TRBV6-6|.
CASRLYAGGTYEQYF
>TRBV6-6|TRBJ2-1
CASTPSPSGSFNEQFF
>TRBV7-3|TRBJ2-7
CASSLGSLDEQYF
>TRBV7-6|TRBJ2-7
CASSLTSGSHEQYF
>TRBV6-5|TRBJ2-5
CASRASAGTSETQYF
>TRBV2|TRBJ2-1
CASSFTASGGVNEQFF
>TRBV28|TRBJ1-2
CASSLEGSYEVGGYTF
>TRBV6-4|TRBJ2-3
CASSDSGGPDTQYF
>TRBV6-1|TRBJ2-7
CATSESGTGDYEQYF
>TRBV4-1|TRBJ2-1
CASSQLGRAGVNEQFF
>TRBV27|TRBJ2-7
CASSLRRGLAGDALYEQYF
>TRBV15|TRBJ2-7
CATSSGLAGYEQYF
>TRBV6-4|TRBJ2-1
CASSDSTSGYNEQFF
>TRBV28|TRBJ2-7
CASSPGLAGLYEQYF
>TRBV15|TRBJ2-7
CATSMGLAGSYEQYF
>TRBV7-2|TRBJ2-7
CASSLPPSGSPSYEQYF
>TRBV27|TRBJ2-1
CASSRSNEQFF
>TRBV25-1|TRBJ2-5
CASSEGSLGTKETQYF
>TRBV10-3|TRBJ1-1
CAIKGAGGFTEAFF
>TRBV5-4|.
CASRPGQDTYEQYF
>TRBV6-6|TRBJ2-7
CASNVAGRGSYEQYF
>TRBV5-6|TRBJ2-1
CASSLTTGVDNEQFF
>TRBV6-6|TRBJ2-3
CASTATRLTDTQYF
>TRBV19|TRBJ2-4
CASSMAGGPDIQYF